This TCR beta chain was recorded in a study of T cells in Graves' hyperthyroidism and ophthalmopathy. There were TCR beta CDR3 regions amplified from RNA transcripts. HTBI primers drove first-round RT-PCR of the TCR CDR3. One entry per CDR3 protein, called by TCRdb with MiXCR from the multiplex PCR reads. The data hold 300,000 to 450,000 distinct CDR3 sequences, with under 15% observed a single time. This clonotype occurred many times. CDR3 length: 14 residues. Germline CDR1 and CDR2: LNHDA and SQIVND (reference sequence). With V trimmed by 7 bases and J by 2 bases, 2 bases remained unmatched. PBMCs were sourced from more than 7.5 ml fresh peripheral blood.

The V call is TRBV19, the J call TRBJ2-6, with TRBD2 identical over 7 bases. The TCR was taken from a woman under 30 with Graves' hyperthyroidism. The sample was blood. CDR3 protein: CASKREAGANVLTF. The CDR3 coding sequence is TGTGCCAGTAAGCGGGAAGCTGGGGCCAACGTCCTGACTTTC. The variable domain in full, completed from reference TRBV19 and TRBJ2-6, reads DGGITQSPKYLFRKEGQNVTLSCEQNLNHDAMYWYRQDPGQGLRLIYYSQIVNDFQKGDIAEGYSVSREKKESFPLTVTSAQKNPTAFYLCASKREAGANVLTFGAGSRLTVL.